Each of the 23 T cell receptor beta chains below was sequenced from the same sample in a study of beta chain features in type 1 diabetes. The investigators reverse transcribed all of the isolated RNA, so they sequenced expressed TCRB transcripts. The method was immunoSEQ multiplex PCR; TCRdb's version includes in-frame clones alone and lacks a portion of them. The sample yields around 300,000 clones, 9.5% to 12% seen once. Source material: naive CD4+ T cells from blood. The receptor source for this set is a woman aged 25 to 39 in good health.

This clone was detected only a few times. The chain links TRBV7-2 to TRBJ2-6; 7 bases line up with TRBD2. This CDR3 is built from 17 residues. V dropped 4 bases and J dropped 0; count of bases not matched to a gene: 6. From germline, CDR1 is SGHTA and CDR2 FQGNSA. The CDR3 reads CASSSGRGSSGANVLTF. The CDR3 DNA follows: TGTGCCAGCAGCTCGGGACGCGGGAGCTCTGGGGCCAACGTCCTGACTTTC.

This chain links TRBV30 with TRBJ1-1; no definite D call. Per the germline V gene, CDR1 is GTSNPN and CDR2 is SVGIG (reference sequence). The ends were cut back, 0 bases at V and 4 bases at J, with 12 bases in the middle. There are 14 residues in the CDR3. CDR3 nucleotide sequence: TGTGCCTGGAGTGTTGGGCAGCTGGGCACTGAAGCTTTCTTT. Protein: CAWSVGQLGTEAFF.

This clone appeared many times. The chain combines TRBV4-3 with TRBJ2-3, with 9 nucleotides matching TRBD2. The CDR3 has 13 amino acids. Germline CDR1 and CDR2: LGHNA and YSLEER. V trimming: 8 bases; J trimming: 2 bases; junction bases outside the gene matches: 2. DNA of the CDR3: TGCGCCAGCGGCGGGAGGGCCACAGATACGCAGTATTTT. It translates to CASGGRATDTQYF.

The chain couples TRBV4-1 to TRBJ2-7; D unclear. The CDR3 is 11 residues long. The V and J ends lost 4 bases and 2 bases respectively, with 3 bases between them. Germline V CDR1 and CDR2: MGHRA, YSYEKL. DNA of the CDR3: TGCGCCAGCAGCCTTACCTACGAGCAGTACTTC. Translated, it gives CASSLTYEQYF.

J is TRBJ2-7 and V is TRBV28, with 9 positions matching TRBD2. CDR3 length: 14 amino acids. CDR1 is MDHEN, CDR2 SYDVKM, per germline. V lost 4 bases to trimming and J lost 2 bases; unmatched junction nucleotides: 3. For the CDR3, the DNA is TGTGCCAGCAGTTCGATAGCGGGAGCCTACGAGCAGTACTTC. The encoded protein is CASSSIAGAYEQYF.

The chain has TRBV10-3 and TRBJ2-7; D might be TRBD1 (5 bases). The V and J ends lost 3 bases and 2 bases respectively, with 14 bases between them. The CDR3 spans 15 residues. The germline CDR1 and CDR2 sequences are ENHRY and SYGVKD. This chain's CDR3 is CAISDYQDTTYEQYF. The DNA of the CDR3 is TGTGCCATCAGTGACTATCAGGACACCACCTACGAGCAGTACTTC.

This clone was found a few times. V is TRBV5-4 and J is TRBJ2-3; 10 bases map to TRBD1. CDR3 length: 16 amino acids. Germline CDR1 is SGHNT and CDR2 is YYREEE (reference sequence). V was pared by 0 bases and J by 2 bases, with 3 bases of the junction left unmatched. The DNA for the CDR3 is TGTGCCAGCAGCTTGGGGGACAGGGGATTCACAGATACGCAGTATTTT. It is translated as CASSLGDRGFTDTQYF.

The V and J genes are TRBV6-5 and TRBJ2-7; 10 positions match TRBD1. The CDR3 is 14 residues long. V dropped 5 bases and J dropped 5; count of bases not matched to a gene: 6. In germline, CDR1 is MNHEY, CDR2 SVGAGI. The CDR3 bases are TGTGCCAGCAGTCCAACCGGGACAGGGGACGAGCAGTACTTC. This codes for CASSPTGTGDEQYF.

In its sample, this clone was seen a few times. The V gene is TRBV7-9, the J gene TRBJ2-7, with TRBD2 as a possible D gene (5 bases). The germline CDR1 and CDR2 sequences are SEHNR and FQNEAQ (reference sequence). Trimming left V 3 bases short and J 7 bases short, with 16 bases between. This CDR3 has 14 amino acids. The DNA of the CDR3 is TGTGCCAGCAGCTTTTCTCGCGGGTCTGGTGAGCAGTACTTC. This gives the protein CASSFSRGSGEQYF.

The chain recombines TRBV5-4 with TRBJ2-1; the match to TRBD2 covers 8 bases. Trimming took 0 bases from V and 3 from J; bases not matched to a gene: 2. Germline V gives CDR1 SGHNT, CDR2 YYREEE (reference sequence). CDR3 length equals 15 residues. CDR3 nucleotide sequence: TGTGCCAGCAGCTTGGACAGCGGGGGCTACAATGAGCAGTTCTTC. Its protein is CASSLDSGGYNEQFF.

The gene calls are TRBV6-6 and TRBJ2-1; 7 bases match TRBD1. Germline assignment: CDR1 MNHNY and CDR2 SVGAGI (reference sequence). The CDR3 loop spans 15 amino acids. V was pared by 6 bases and J by 0 bases, with 5 bases of the junction left unmatched. CDR3: CASSRGWSSYNEQFF. The CDR3 coding sequence is TGTGCCAGCAGCAGGGGGTGGAGCTCCTACAATGAGCAGTTCTTC.

J is TRBJ2-7 and V is TRBV5-1, with 12 bases identical to TRBD2. Germline loops: CDR1 SGHRS, CDR2 YFSETQ. V lost 5 bases, J lost 4 bases, and 16 bases stayed unmatched. The CDR3 runs 18 residues. The CDR3 coding sequence is TGCGCCAGCAGTCGGACTAGCGGGGCTTTTAACCGATTTTACGAGCAGTACTTC. It specifies CASSRTSGAFNRFYEQYF.

Of note for this clone: The same CDR3 arises from other DNA sequences in this sample as well. The chain joins TRBV10-3 to TRBJ1-1; D remains ambiguous. There are 13 residues in the CDR3. Germline V gene data show CDR1 as ENHRY and CDR2 as SYGVKD. The V and J ends lost 2 bases and 3 bases respectively, with 7 bases between them. The CDR3 DNA sequence: TGTGCCATCAGTGAGAGCGGGGACACTGAAGCTTTCTTT. It translates to CAISESGDTEAFF.

This clone was observed a handful of times. The chain joins TRBV7-9 to TRBJ1-2; D not resolved. Per the germline V gene, CDR1 is SEHNR and CDR2 is FQNEAQ (reference sequence). V shed 4 bases and J shed 8 bases, with 11 bases lying between them. The CDR3 totals 12 residues. CDR3 DNA sequence: TGTGCCAGCAGCTATCGGGAGGTCGGCTACACCTTC. It yields the protein CASSYREVGYTF.

This clone was recorded a few times. The chain joins TRBV15 to TRBJ2-7; unclear D gene. Trimming shortened V by 3 bases and J by 1 base, and 4 bases separated the two germline ends. Per germline, CDR1 LNHNV and CDR2 YYDKDF (reference sequence). CDR3 size: 12 residues. CDR3 loop: CATSSSSYEQYF. CDR3 DNA: TGTGCCACCAGCAGCAGTTCCTACGAGCAGTACTTC.

This clone was detected only a few times. The chain links TRBV5-1 to TRBJ2-4, with D perhaps TRBD1 (6 bases). This CDR3 spans 16 amino acids. The V and J ends lost 0 bases and 1 base respectively, with 11 bases between them. From germline, CDR1 is SGHRS and CDR2 YFSETQ. CDR3 region: CASSLAFQGAKNIQYF. Here the CDR3 DNA reads TGCGCCAGCAGCTTGGCCTTTCAGGGGGCCAAAAACATTCAGTACTTC.

This clone showed up just a few times. The chain couples TRBV5-1 to TRBJ2-2, with D maybe TRBD2 (6 bases). V lost 4 bases and J lost 1, with 11 bases in between. This CDR3 has 15 residues. The germline gives CDR1 SGHRS, CDR2 YFSETQ. CDR3 DNA: TGCGCCAGCAGCCCCCAGGGACTGAACACCGGGGAGCTGTTTTTT. Amino acids: CASSPQGLNTGELFF.

This chain uses TRBV27 with TRBJ2-1; TRBD2 is a possible D gene (6 bases). Germline CDR1 reads MNHEY; CDR2 reads SMNVEV (reference sequence). This CDR3 spans 17 amino acids. With 0 bases removed from V and 3 bases from J, the gap between germline ends came to 15 bases. CDR3 in amino acids: CASSLSPPEGFYNEQFF. The CDR3 DNA reads TGTGCCAGCAGTTTATCCCCCCCGGAGGGGTTCTACAATGAGCAGTTCTTC.

The chain is built from TRBV9 and TRBJ2-1, with unresolved D. The CDR3 has 11 residues. The germline CDR1 and CDR2 sequences are SGDLS and YYNGEE. V was cut by 0 bases and J by 8 bases, with 3 bases left in between. CDR3 region: CASSVVYEQFF. In DNA form, the CDR3 reads TGTGCCAGCAGCGTAGTATATGAGCAGTTCTTC.

In its sample, this clone was seen once. CDR3 in DNA: TGTGCCAGCAGTCTCGCGGGGAGGCTAGGCTCCTACGAGCAGTACTTC. Translating it yields CASSLAGRLGSYEQYF. J is TRBJ2-7 and V is TRBV27; D is perhaps TRBD2 (6 bases). Germline CDR1 MNHEY, CDR2 SMNVEV (reference sequence). V was shortened by 5 bases and J by 0 bases, with 17 bases between the two germline ends. CDR3 length equals 16 residues.

This clone was picked up a small number of times. This chain uses TRBV28 with TRBJ2-1, with D unresolved. Germline V gene sequence: CDR1 MDHEN, CDR2 SYDVKM. The CDR3 spans 13 residues. The V end was cut by 3 bases, the J end by 3 bases, with 6 bases between. CDR3 nucleotides: TGTGCCAGCAGTTTGGGCCTCTACAATGAGCAGTTCTTC. It codes for CASSLGLYNEQFF.

This clone was recorded a few times. The chain employs TRBV2 and TRBJ2-7; TRBD2 matches 7 bases. Trimming at V came to 6 bases and at J to 0 bases, leaving 5 bases not matched to a gene. The CDR3 consists of 14 residues. Germline values: CDR1 SNHLY, CDR2 FYNNEI. This chain's CDR3 is CASRTSESSYEQYF. The CDR3 DNA is TGTGCCAGCAGAACTAGCGAATCCTCCTACGAGCAGTACTTC. The full variable domain, with the rest looked up from reference TRBV2 and TRBJ2-7, is EPEVTQTPSHQVTQMGQEVILRCVPISNHLYFYWYRQILGQKVEFLVSFYNNEISEKSEIFDDQFSVERPDGSNFTLKIRSTKLEDSAMYFCASRTSESSYEQYFGPGTRLTVT.

V gene TRBV9 combines with J gene TRBJ2-3; TRBD2 aligns across 7 bases. This CDR3 is built from 16 residues. Germline CDR1 reads SGDLS; CDR2 reads YYNGEE. V was clipped by 3 bases and J by 4 bases; unmatched bases: 11. Written as DNA, the CDR3 is TGTGCCAGCAGCGCAGTAAGGGCGGGAGTATCAGATACGCAGTATTTT. It yields the protein CASSAVRAGVSDTQYF.